Each of the 10 T cell receptor beta chains below was sequenced from the same sample in a study of neoadjuvant anti-PD-1 for oral cavity cancer. Measured with immunoSEQ multiplex PCR; TCRdb has only the in-frame clones, and not every one. The data hold approximately 37,000 clones, with approximately 40% observed a single time. Documented time point: after neoadjuvant nivolumab, at surgical resection. The specimen comprised tumor tissue, sampled after nivolumab (anti-PD-1) treatment. All receptors derive from a person aged 35-79 years with oral cavity squamous cell carcinoma.

The CDR3 nucleotides are TGTGCCAGCAGCTTACTGACAGTGGATGGCTACACCTTC. Its protein product is CASSLLTVDGYTF. The chain is built from TRBV7-2 and TRBJ1-2, with a possible D match to TRBD1 (5 bases). This CDR3 spans 13 amino acids. V was clipped by 2 bases and J by 6 bases, with 10 bases between them. Looked up from germline, CDR1 is SGHTA and CDR2 is FQGNSA.

This chain connects TRBV18 to TRBJ2-3; D may be TRBD2 (5 bases). Between the trimmed V and J ends, which lost 3 bases and 3 bases, there was a span of 10 bases. Germline V gene sequence: CDR1 KGHSH, CDR2 LQKENI. This CDR3 comprises 14 residues. This CDR3 reads CASSPGGGTDTQYF. The CDR3 nucleotides read TGTGCCAGCTCACCCGGCGGAGGTACAGATACGCAGTATTTT.

The rearrangement links TRBV29-1 to TRBJ1-2; D is perhaps TRBD1 (5 bases). Germline V gives CDR1 SQVTM, CDR2 ANQGSEA. Trimming took off 4 bases at V and 5 bases at J, with 14 bases between the two ends. This CDR3 has 13 residues. CDR3 DNA: TGCAGCGTTGGGCACAGCGAGGGGTATGGCTACACCTTC. Translated: CSVGHSEGYGYTF.

V usage is TRBV18 and J usage is TRBJ1-1, with D possibly matching TRBD1 (5 bases). CDR1 is KGHSH, CDR2 LQKENI, per germline. The CDR3 runs to 12 residues. Trimming cost V 3 bases and J 10 bases, with 12 bases left between them. In DNA form, the CDR3 reads TGTGCCAGCTCACCCCCCAGGGCTCGAGCTTTCTTT. This gives the protein CASSPPRARAFF.

This rearrangement joins TRBV30 to TRBJ2-7, with D possibly TRBD2 on 6 matching bases. CDR1 and CDR2 from the germline V gene are GTSNPN and SVGIG (reference sequence). The CDR3 has 14 residues. Trimming removed 2 bases from V and 5 bases from J, with 16 bases in between. In DNA form, the CDR3 reads TGTGCCTGGAGTTACTATCCAGGGAGGCACGAGCAGTACTTC. This gives the protein CAWSYYPGRHEQYF.

This chain uses TRBV2 with TRBJ2-1; 7 bases agree with TRBD2. Losses at the gene ends were 3 bases for V and 6 bases for J; bases not matched to a gene: 17. This CDR3 contains 18 residues. From germline, CDR1 is SNHLY and CDR2 FYNNEI. CDR3 in amino acids: CASSERLMGGGKSNEQFF. CDR3 DNA sequence: TGTGCCAGCAGTGAGCGTCTCATGGGGGGGGGAAAGTCCAATGAGCAGTTCTTC.

V usage is TRBV11-3 and J usage is TRBJ2-5; tentatively, D is TRBD1 (6 bases). Germline lookup yields CDR1 SGHNT and CDR2 YENEEA. The CDR3 has 17 amino acids. V was pared by 1 base and J by 4 bases, with 19 bases between. CDR3 in amino acids: CASSLGGLGVASETQYF. For the CDR3, the DNA is TGTGCCAGCAGCTTAGGGGGGCTGGGGGTAGCATCAGAGACCCAGTACTTC. The whole variable domain, filled in from reference TRBV11-3 and TRBJ2-5, reads EAGVVQSPRYKIIEKKQPVAFWCNPISGHNTLYWYLQNLGQGPELLIRYENEEAVDDSQLPKDRFSAERLKGVDSTLKIQPAELGDSAVYLCASSLGGLGVASETQYFGPGTRLLVL.

The rearrangement links TRBV5-1 to TRBJ2-3; D gene unclear. The V end lost 5 bases, the J end lost 0 bases, and 13 bases lay between the germline ends. The CDR3 contains 15 residues. The germline gives CDR1 SGHRS, CDR2 YFSETQ. CDR3 in DNA: TGCGCCAGCAGAGTACCCGGGTACAGCACAGATACGCAGTATTTT. Amino acids: CASRVPGYSTDTQYF.

In its sample, this clone was seen many times. The chain uses TRBV7-9 and TRBJ2-7; D call uncertain. V lost 7 bases to trimming and J lost 4 bases, with 14 bases between them. The CDR3 is 13 residues long. Germline V CDR1 and CDR2: SEHNR, FQNEAQ (reference sequence). CDR3 nucleotide sequence: TGTGCCAGCACCAATTCCCATCTTTACGAGCAGTACTTC. Protein: CASTNSHLYEQYF. Based on the CDR3 plus reference TRBV7-9 and TRBJ2-7, the full variable domain is DTGVSQNPRHKITKRGQNVTFRCDPISEHNRLYWYRQTLGQGPEFLTYFQNEAQLEKSRLLSDRFSAERPKGSFSTLEIQRTEQGDSAMYLCASTNSHLYEQYFGPGTRLTVT.

This sequence joins TRBV7-8 and TRBJ2-7; 7 positions agree with TRBD2. V lost 2 bases to trimming and J lost 0 bases; unmatched junction nucleotides: 4. Germline CDR1 and CDR2: SGHVS and FQNEAQ. The CDR3 consists of 15 residues. This CDR3 is CASSLFGGSSYEQYF. CDR3 sequence (DNA): TGTGCCAGCAGCTTATTCGGGGGGAGCTCCTACGAGCAGTACTTC.